What follows is one T cell receptor (beta chain) and its context. In its sample, this clonotype was seen a few times. Its cognate antigen has yet to be identified. Per-base quality was not reported, and no clone a single base away is much larger than it. Sequencing took place on an Illumina HiSeq 2500. TCR beta libraries were prepared by quantitative 5'-RACE with molecular barcodes. As for how the authors treated the data: A new computational method, built on a probabilistic model of VDJ rearrangement, was used to identify disease-linked TCR variants. The public reads were reanalyzed by TCRdb: fastp trimming at Q25, MiXCR alignment, in-frame beta chains only. Duplicate CDR3 protein sequences are folded into a single record with the most common DNA and genes. TCRdb's processing, not the authors', yielded these V and J calls. Counted in this sample were some 400,000 distinct CDR3 sequences; about a fifth of them appeared once. Together, the top ten hold around 17% of the sample.

The sample is drawn from a study of CD8 T cells in ankylosing spondylitis (dated by TCRdb to the late 2010s). The study in broad terms: The study set out to find disease-linked TCR variants by profiling T cell receptor beta repertoires in ankylosing spondylitis patients and healthy donors. The full study cohort was made up of about 24 ankylosing spondylitis patients and 108 healthy donors. Peripheral blood samples were taken, and synovial fluid was additionally collected from ankylosing spondylitis patients. What the authors observed across the whole study: The disease-linked clones had a CD8+ phenotype and were found at relatively low frequencies in peripheral blood. Some motif variants were previously reported in synovial fluid and blood of reactive arthritis patients, suggesting common disease-initiation mechanisms. Blood from ankylosing spondylitis patients appeared to be characterized by a TCR beta motif composed of under ten highly homologous amino acid variants. Significant enrichment of the disease-linked clones was reported in matched synovial fluid samples from ankylosing spondylitis patients.

CDR1 and CDR2 were assigned from the germline V gene as SGHRS and YFSETQ. V and J lose 4 bases and 5 bases, and a span of 15 bases separates them. The cysteine opens and the phenylalanine closes a CDR3 of 14 amino acids. Left in the record is the CDR3 DNA by itself, 42 bases read in frame from the first base. The sequenced sample was blood, either unsorted or a sorted T cell fraction (not recorded which). The sequence was collected from a male donor with ankylosing spondylitis. This receptor chain uses TRBV5-1 and TRBJ1-1; there is no confident call for the D gene. The CDR3 protein: CASSPLGGATEAFF. The DNA sequence is as follows: TGCGCCAGCAGCCCCCTGGGCGGAGCGACTGAAGCTTTCTTT.